Listed below are T cell receptor beta chains from one sample, sequenced in a study of T cells in Graves' hyperthyroidism and ophthalmopathy. MiXCR, applied by TCRdb to the multiplex PCR reads, yields one record per CDR3 protein. The sample consists of a few hundred thousand distinct CDR3 sequences, 18% of them appearing once. Sequences were obtained from blood. These receptors were obtained from a man aged 18 to 35 with Graves' ophthalmopathy. The CDR3 runs from the conserved cysteine through the conserved F or W. D genes are given only for firm matches. Rows may omit the clone size; those that give it use once, few, many or a size class.

D gene,V gene,clone size,J gene,CDR3 protein,CDR3 DNA
TRBD1,TRBV12-3/TRBV12-4,few,TRBJ2-1,CASSWDSPNEQFF,TGTGCCAGCAGTTGGGACAGTCCCAATGAGCAGTTCTTC
-,TRBV7-9,many,TRBJ1-1,CASSFGGLEAFF,TGTGCCAGCAGCTTTGGGGGACTTGAAGCTTTCTTT
-,TRBV28,many,TRBJ2-5,CASSLYYGETQYF,TGTGCCAGCAGTCTCTACTACGGGGAGACCCAGTACTTC
TRBD1,TRBV12-3/TRBV12-4,many,TRBJ2-3,CASRVQGADTQYF,TGTGCCAGCAGGGTCCAGGGGGCGGATACGCAGTATTTT
TRBD1,TRBV6-6,many,TRBJ1-1,CASSYLRGQDTEAFF,TGTGCCAGCAGTTACCTTAGGGGGCAAGACACTGAAGCTTTCTTT
TRBD1,TRBV12-3/TRBV12-4,-,TRBJ1-6,CASRPGGLYNSPLHF,TGTGCCAGCAGGCCAGGGGGCCTCTATAATTCACCCCTCCACTTT
-,TRBV5-1,-,TRBJ2-7,CASSLSGDHLYEQYF,TGCGCCAGCAGCTTGAGTGGGGACCACCTCTACGAGCAGTACTTC
TRBD2,TRBV4-1,-,TRBJ2-1,CASSQAPGTSGESEQFF,TGCGCCAGCAGCCAAGCCCCCGGGACTAGCGGGGAGAGTGAGCAGTTCTTC
-,TRBV29-1,many,TRBJ2-5,CSVRPGGPETQYF,TGCAGCGTCAGGCCCGGGGGGCCGGAGACCCAGTACTTC
TRBD2,TRBV20-1,many,TRBJ2-7,CSARRGGAFYEQYF,TGCAGTGCTAGGCGCGGGGGGGCCTTCTACGAGCAGTACTTC
-,TRBV12-3/TRBV12-4,many,TRBJ1-2,CASSLGLGVDYGYTF,TGTGCCAGCAGTTTAGGGCTAGGGGTCGACTATGGCTACACCTTC
-,TRBV2,many,TRBJ2-7,CASSDAGLGYEQYF,TGTGCCAGCAGTGACGCCGGCCTGGGGTACGAGCAGTACTTC
TRBD1,TRBV7-9,many,TRBJ1-1,CASSTYRGRRTEAFF,TGTGCCAGCAGCACCTACAGGGGGCGCAGAACTGAAGCTTTCTTT
-,TRBV20-1,few,TRBJ1-1,CSARASTGGWNTEAFF,TGCAGTGCTAGAGCTTCGACCGGGGGCTGGAACACTGAAGCTTTCTTT
TRBD1,TRBV28,once,TRBJ1-1,CASSSGQGAEAFF,TGTGCCAGCAGTTCAGGACAGGGCGCTGAAGCTTTCTTT
TRBD1,TRBV24-1,-,TRBJ1-2,CATSDLDRPYGYTF,TGTGCCACCAGTGATCTGGACAGGCCTTATGGCTACACCTTC
TRBD1,TRBV12-3/TRBV12-4,-,TRBJ2-7,CASSRGQSNEQYF,TGTGCCAGCAGTAGGGGACAGTCCAACGAGCAGTACTTC
TRBD1,TRBV5-1,many,TRBJ1-1,CASSPLNRDRAITEAFF,TGCGCCAGCAGCCCTCTTAACCGGGACAGGGCAATCACTGAAGCTTTCTTT
TRBD1,TRBV10-1,few,TRBJ2-3,CASSDSGTGGTDTQYF,TGCGCCAGCAGTGATTCCGGGACAGGGGGCACAGATACGCAGTATTTT
-,TRBV12-3/TRBV12-4,many,TRBJ1-5,CASSPDRDQPQHF,TGTGCCAGCAGCCCGGACCGAGATCAGCCCCAGCATTTT
TRBD1,TRBV2,few,TRBJ1-6,CAPRGTVNSPLHF,TGTGCCCCGCGGGGGACAGTCAATTCACCCCTCCACTTT
-,TRBV24-1,many,TRBJ2-7,CATSDDRGGNSYEQYF,TGTGCCACCAGTGATGATAGGGGGGGCAACTCCTACGAGCAGTACTTC
-,TRBV20-1,few,TRBJ2-7,CSAASYEQYF,TGCAGTGCGGCCTCCTACGAGCAGTACTTC
TRBD2,TRBV7-2,many,TRBJ2-2,CASRAGGVNTGELFF,TGTGCCAGCAGGGCGGGAGGGGTGAACACCGGGGAGCTGTTTTTT
-,TRBV12-3/TRBV12-4,many,TRBJ1-5,CASSFRGDSNQPQHF,TGTGCCAGCAGCTTCAGGGGAGATAGCAATCAGCCCCAGCATTTT
-,TRBV20-1,few,TRBJ2-3,CSAPSSWGTDTQYF,TGCAGTGCCCCGAGTAGCTGGGGCACAGATACGCAGTATTTT
-,TRBV3-1,many,TRBJ2-5,CASSLGGQGKGETQYF,TGTGCCAGCAGCCTCGGAGGGCAGGGAAAAGGGGAGACCCAGTACTTC
-,TRBV6-2/TRBV6-3,-,TRBJ1-5,CASMRGANQPQHF,TGTGCCAGCATGCGGGGGGCTAATCAGCCCCAGCATTTT
TRBD2,TRBV10-3,-,TRBJ2-5,CAISRGGAQETRYF,TGTGCCATCAGCCGCGGGGGGGCCCAAGAGACCCGGTACTTC
TRBD1,TRBV12-3/TRBV12-4,many,TRBJ1-6,CASSQGTGGYSPLHF,TGTGCCAGCAGTCAGGGGACAGGCGGCTATTCACCCCTCCACTTT
-,TRBV5-6,few,TRBJ1-5,CASSLAGEGPQHF,TGTGCCAGCAGCTTGGCAGGGGAAGGGCCCCAGCATTTT
TRBD2,TRBV6-1,few,TRBJ2-1,CASSEPGLAGGRANEQFF,TGTGCCAGCAGTGAACCGGGACTAGCGGGGGGCAGGGCCAATGAGCAGTTCTTC
-,TRBV5-1,-,TRBJ2-6,CANSFQASSGANVLTF,TGCGCCAACAGCTTCCAGGCCAGCTCTGGGGCCAACGTCCTGACTTTC
-,TRBV18,many,TRBJ2-5,CASSLPGRETQYF,TGTGCCAGCTCACTTCCTGGGAGAGAGACCCAGTACTTC
-,TRBV27,few,TRBJ1-3,CASSLSLPEAGNTIYF,TGTGCCAGCAGTTTATCGCTCCCAGAGGCCGGAAACACCATATATTTT
-,TRBV6-1,few,TRBJ1-2,CASSEASKNYGYTF,TGTGCCAGCAGTGAAGCCAGCAAGAACTATGGCTACACCTTC
-,TRBV4-1,few,TRBJ1-4,CASSWGWGLTNEKLFF,TGCGCCAGCAGCTGGGGATGGGGTTTAACTAATGAAAAACTGTTTTTT
TRBD1,TRBV7-8,many,TRBJ2-7,CASSSSRGSYEQYF,TGTGCCAGCAGCTCGAGCAGGGGGTCCTACGAGCAGTACTTC
-,TRBV13,many,TRBJ1-1,CASSLGRANTEAFF,TGTGCCAGCAGCTTAGGCAGGGCGAACACTGAAGCTTTCTTT
TRBD1,TRBV11-2,many,TRBJ2-5,CASSEGTGEETQYF,TGTGCCAGCAGCGAAGGGACAGGGGAAGAGACCCAGTACTTC
-,TRBV6-1,-,TRBJ2-7,CASSAGITYEQYF,TGTGCCAGCAGTGCTGGGATAACCTACGAGCAGTACTTC
-,TRBV6-2/TRBV6-3,-,TRBJ2-3,CASSYQQGGDAQYF,TGTGCCAGCAGTTACCAGCAGGGCGGAGATGCGCAGTATTTT
TRBD1,TRBV10-3,many,TRBJ2-3,CAISDGTGYGTDTQYF,TGTGCCATCAGTGACGGGACAGGGTATGGCACAGATACGCAGTATTTT
TRBD1,TRBV10-3,few,TRBJ1-1,CAISEWDRGPEAFF,TGTGCCATCAGTGAGTGGGACAGGGGGCCTGAAGCTTTCTTT
-,TRBV5-1,many,TRBJ1-1,CASSFGEANTEAFF,TGCGCCAGCAGCTTCGGGGAAGCGAACACTGAAGCTTTCTTT
-,TRBV12-3/TRBV12-4,-,TRBJ1-3,CASSLAQLRGNTIYF,TGTGCCAGCAGTTTAGCGCAGTTGAGAGGCAACACCATATATTTT
-,TRBV2,many,TRBJ2-7,CASSRVAGEQYF,TGTGCCAGCAGTCGAGTGGCAGGCGAGCAGTACTTC